This TCR beta chain was documented in a study of cytomegalovirus exposure and HLA in healthy donors. Study information: The approximately 130 validation repertoires and the approximately 700 first-cohort repertoires shared a platform, a later analysis reported. The study, taken as a whole, reports: Specific recognition of CMV antigens was confirmed in vitro for a few chains (all CMV-associated). The finding came from a later analysis; first-cohort TCR clusters tended to co-occur in the 90 to 150 validation repertoires.

The CDR3 has 15 amino acids. V lost 2 bases to trimming and J lost 1 base, with 8 bases between them. Germline V lookup: CDR1 SGHAT, CDR2 FQNNGV. To note about this clone: Its antigen is currently unknown.

The donors were part of the roughly 120-subject validation cohort, which stood apart from the 666-subject first cohort. Sequencing was performed with immunoSEQ multiplex PCR; in TCRdb, only in-frame clones are kept and a portion is missing. The sample has approximately 60,000 clones; about 93% are singletons. The source is a man aged 18 to 30 in good health and CMV-seronegative. Sequences were obtained from PBMCs. The genes are TRBV11-2 and TRBJ2-2; D is uncertain. The CDR3 loop is CASSLRSRNTGELFF. The CDR3 DNA is TGTGCCAGCAGCTTACGTAGCAGGAACACCGGGGAGCTGTTTTTT.